What follows are 18 T cell receptor beta chains derived from one specimen sequenced in a study of graft-versus-host responses after intestinal transplantation. No antigen has been identified for these receptors. Sequencing used immunoSEQ multiplex PCR; TCRdb keeps in-frame clones, though not all of them. The sample holds 90,000 to 150,000 clones, around 96% seen once. The sequenced sample was unstimulated CD8+ T cells sorted from spleen or lymph node cells, obtained before intestinal transplant. These receptors all come from a human donor who received an intestinal transplant.

This chain links TRBV4-3 with TRBJ2-2; 7 bases are shared with TRBD1. The germline CDR1 and CDR2 sequences are LGHNA and YSLEER. The trim removed 0 bases at V and 3 bases at J, leaving 4 bases unmatched. This CDR3 is 16 amino acids long. This CDR3 reads CASSQDRQGDTGELFF. The CDR3 DNA reads TGCGCCAGCAGCCAAGATCGACAGGGTGACACCGGGGAGCTGTTTTTT.

The chain joins TRBV5-6 to TRBJ2-3; D call uncertain. CDR3 size: 15 residues. The germline V gene encodes CDR1 SGHDT and CDR2 YYEEEE. Trimming removed 0 bases from V and 2 bases from J, with 10 bases in between. CDR3 bases: TGTGCCAGCAGCTTGGATGTGTCCCTCACAGATACGCAGTATTTT. Its protein is CASSLDVSLTDTQYF.

The V and J genes are TRBV28 and TRBJ1-6, with D perhaps matching TRBD1 (6 bases). V was trimmed by 4 bases and J by 8 bases, leaving 9 bases between them. Germline loops: CDR1 MDHEN, CDR2 SYDVKM. This CDR3 is 13 amino acids long. This chain's CDR3 is CASSYRVDSPLHF. The CDR3 DNA follows: TGTGCCAGCAGTTACAGGGTTGATTCACCCCTCCACTTT.

V gene TRBV5-8 combines with J gene TRBJ2-4, with D possibly TRBD1 on 6 matching bases. Germline V CDR1 and CDR2: SGHTS, YDEGEE. Trimming stripped 4 bases from V and 0 bases from J, with 20 bases between. This CDR3 has 18 residues. The CDR3 reads CASSHYSTGGLAKNIQYF. CDR3 nucleotide sequence: TGTGCCAGCAGCCACTACTCGACAGGAGGATTAGCCAAAAACATTCAGTACTTC.

With regard to this clone: One end of the junction does not line up with germline, which may come from a read error. CDR3 amino acids: CASSGGQGNWSEIGTSHF. CDR3 DNA: TGCGCCAGCAGTGGGGGACAGGGTAATTGGAGTGAGATTGGTACGTCCCACTTC. This chain connects TRBV10-2 to TRBJ2-7; 9 bases are shared with TRBD1. Germline V gene sequence: CDR1 WSHSY, CDR2 SAAADI. The CDR3 is 18 residues long.

The chain joins TRBV9 to TRBJ2-7; 11 bases fit TRBD2. The CDR3 extends over 17 amino acids. From germline, CDR1 is SGDLS and CDR2 YYNGEE. The trim removed 2 bases at V and 6 bases at J, leaving 13 bases unmatched. The CDR3 nucleotides read TGTGCCAGCAGCGTGCGACCAAAGACTAGCGGGAAGTCCGAGCAGTACTTC. Amino acids: CASSVRPKTSGKSEQYF.

The rearrangement uses TRBV5-4 and TRBJ2-1; D possibly corresponds to TRBD1 (5 bases). V was clipped by 3 bases and J by 4 bases, with 14 bases between them. Germline assignment: CDR1 SGHNT and CDR2 YYREEE (reference sequence). This CDR3 is 15 amino acids long. The CDR3 DNA is TGTGCCAGCAGCTGGCTAGGGGAAGGGTACAATGAGCAGTTCTTC. Translation: CASSWLGEGYNEQFF.

About this clone: Other nucleotide sequences from this sample produce the same CDR3. The chain combines TRBV27 with TRBJ2-1; D possibly matches TRBD1 or TRBD2 (6 bases each). V shed 3 bases and J shed 6 bases, with 15 bases lying between them. The CDR3 contains 15 residues. In germline, CDR1 is MNHEY, CDR2 SMNVEV (reference sequence). As DNA, the CDR3 is TGTGCCAGCAGTTTCTCTCCGGGGGCCGGCAATGAGCAGTTCTTC. It codes for CASSFSPGAGNEQFF.

V is TRBV5-8 and J is TRBJ1-5; 7 bases line up with TRBD1. This CDR3 is 15 amino acids long. Per the germline V gene, CDR1 is SGHTS and CDR2 is YDEGEE. The V and J ends lost 4 bases and 4 bases, in that order; junction bases with no gene match: 8. CDR3 nucleotides: TGTGCCAGCAGCCCGAGACAGGGTTCAAATCAGCCCCAGCATTTT. Its protein product is CASSPRQGSNQPQHF.

A remark on this clone: A junction end diverges from the germline sequence, so it may reflect a read error. Other DNA sequences of this sample code for an identical CDR3. For the CDR3, the DNA is TGTGCCAGCAGCCAAGTCGCGGAATTGCAGGAAGCTTTCTTT. Its protein product is CASSQVAELQEAFF. The chain is built from TRBV4-1 and TRBJ1-1; no firm D call. The CDR3 runs to 14 residues. CDR1 and CDR2 from the germline V gene are MGHRA and YSYEKL.

The chain carries TRBV4-1 and TRBJ2-1; no clear D. Germline lookup yields CDR1 MGHRA and CDR2 YSYEKL. Trimming took 0 bases from V and 4 from J, leaving 7 bases between them. The CDR3 consists of 14 residues. CDR3 bases: TGCGCCAGCAGCCAAGATCCCCGGTACAATGAGCAGTTCTTC. Translating gives CASSQDPRYNEQFF.

V is TRBV11-2 and J is TRBJ2-1; TRBD2 matches 7 bases. The CDR3 totals 15 residues. From germline, CDR1 is SGHAT and CDR2 FQNNGV. V shed 3 bases, J shed 7 bases, and the junction held 9 bases outside the gene matches. CDR3 in amino acids: CASSFEGRAANEQFF. The CDR3 coding sequence is TGTGCCAGCAGCTTTGAAGGGAGGGCGGCTAATGAGCAGTTCTTC. Using reference TRBV11-2 and TRBJ2-1 for the parts outside the CDR3, the full variable domain is EAGVAQSPRYKIIEKRQSVAFWCNPISGHATLYWYQQILGQGPKLLIQFQNNGVVDDSQLPKDRFSAERLKGVDSTLKIQPAKLEDSAVYLCASSFEGRAANEQFFGPGTRLTVL.

This sequence joins TRBV10-3 and TRBJ2-1; no definite D call. The CDR3 consists of 11 residues. The V and J ends lost 8 bases and 10 bases respectively, with 12 bases between them. In germline, CDR1 is ENHRY, CDR2 SYGVKD. In nucleotides, the CDR3 is TGTGCCATCTTATATACCGGAGAGCAGTTCTTC. Encoded protein: CAILYTGEQFF.

Only one count was recorded for this clone. The chain couples TRBV28 to TRBJ2-7; TRBD1 might be the D (5 bases). The CDR3 is 13 amino acids. V gave up 5 bases and J gave up 1 base, with 9 bases separating them. From germline, CDR1 is MDHEN and CDR2 SYDVKM. The CDR3 sequence is CASSQPGSYEQYF. The CDR3 DNA is TGTGCCAGCAGTCAGCCAGGGTCCTACGAGCAGTACTTC.

The J gene is TRBJ1-3, the V gene TRBV28; D gene uncertain. V dropped 2 bases and J dropped 0 bases, with 8 bases sitting between them. The CDR3 is made up of 15 amino acids. From germline, CDR1 is MDHEN and CDR2 SYDVKM. CDR3 loop: CASSLVPSSGNTIYF. The CDR3 DNA sequence: TGTGCCAGCAGTTTAGTCCCGAGCTCTGGAAACACCATATATTTT.

The rearrangement links TRBV25-1 to TRBJ1-1, with D possibly matching TRBD1 (5 bases). The V end was cut by 6 bases, the J end by 4 bases, with 6 bases between. The CDR3 has 11 residues. Germline V gives CDR1 MGHDK, CDR2 SYGVNS. The CDR3 here is CASRGTTEAFF. CDR3 in DNA: TGTGCCAGCAGAGGGACCACTGAAGCTTTCTTT.

This chain connects TRBV25-1 to TRBJ2-2; D may be TRBD1 or TRBD2 (5 bases each). The V end was cut by 10 bases, the J end by 3 bases, with 12 bases between. The germline CDR1 and CDR2 sequences are MGHDK and SYGVNS. The CDR3 is 13 amino acids. CDR3 DNA sequence: TGTGCCACCTGGGACGGGGACACCGGGGAGCTGTTTTTT. It encodes CATWDGDTGELFF.

The CDR3 spells CASSSTGTAAKNIQYF. For the CDR3, the DNA is TGTGCCAGCAGCTCCACCGGGACAGCCGCCAAAAACATTCAGTACTTC. V and J are TRBV7-9 and TRBJ2-4; TRBD1 aligns across 7 bases. Trimming cost V 4 bases and J 1 base; bases outside gene matches: 7. The CDR3 length is 16 residues. CDR1 and CDR2 from the germline V gene are SEHNR and FQNEAQ (reference sequence).